A selection of T cell receptor beta chains follows, all from one sample in a study of blood T cell repertoires in COVID-19. The repertoire was sequenced with immunoSEQ multiplex PCR; TCRdb's copy has only in-frame clones and lacks some. The table lists roughly 60,000 clones, 70% to 90% of them singletons. Sequenced input: peripheral blood. Receptors were obtained from a man aged 80 or over with acute or convalescent COVID-19. The CDR3 runs from the conserved cysteine through the conserved F or W. The D gene is left open where the match is weak. Where a row states a size, it is once, few, many or the class of an expanded clone; other rows omit it.

CDR3: CASSTRTSGSYNEQFF
DNA: TGCGCCAGCAGCACTCGGACTAGCGGGAGTTACAATGAGCAGTTCTTC
J: TRBJ2-1
V: TRBV5-1
size: -
D: TRBD2

CDR3: CASSLGGAGQPQHF
DNA: TGTGCCAGCAGTCTAGGGGGCGCGGGTCAGCCCCAGCATTTT
J: TRBJ1-5
V: TRBV2
size: -
D: TRBD1

CDR3: CASSLERWTTDTQYF
DNA: TGTGCCAGCAGCTTGGAGCGGTGGACCACAGATACGCAGTATTTT
J: TRBJ2-3
V: TRBV7-8
size: -
D: -

CDR3: CASSPTGPLNIQYF
DNA: TGTGCCAGCAGCCCTACAGGGCCATTAAACATTCAGTACTTC
J: TRBJ2-4
V: TRBV7-2
size: -
D: -

CDR3: CASSQQNAGGSTDTQYF
DNA: TGTGCCAGCAGCCAACAAAACGCGGGGGGATCCACAGATACGCAGTATTTT
J: TRBJ2-3
V: TRBV3-1/TRBV3-2
size: -
D: TRBD2

CDR3: CASSLSGQGALGANVLTF
DNA: TGTGCCAGCAGCTTATCGGGACAGGGGGCCCTTGGGGCCAACGTCCTGACTTTC
J: TRBJ2-6
V: TRBV7-9
size: -
D: TRBD1

CDR3: CASSPWRGRVNEQFF
DNA: TGTGCCAGCAGCCCCTGGAGGGGGCGGGTTAATGAGCAGTTCTTC
J: TRBJ2-1
V: TRBV5-5
size: -
D: -

CDR3: CASRGVDEQYF
DNA: TGTGCCAGCAGAGGGGTCGACGAGCAGTACTTC
J: TRBJ2-7
V: TRBV12-3/TRBV12-4
size: -
D: -

CDR3: CASSPTGAWNTEAFF
DNA: TGTGCCAGCAGCCCTACAGGGGCGTGGAACACTGAAGCTTTCTTT
J: TRBJ1-1
V: TRBV3-1/TRBV3-2
size: -
D: TRBD1

CDR3: CASSSTGASYEQYF
DNA: TGCGCCAGCAGCTCGACAGGGGCATCCTACGAGCAGTACTTC
J: TRBJ2-7
V: TRBV5-1
size: -
D: TRBD1

CDR3: CASSQGGRDPRNTEAFF
DNA: TGTGCCAGCAGCCAAGGAGGGCGGGACCCTAGGAACACTGAAGCTTTCTTT
J: TRBJ1-1
V: TRBV3-1/TRBV3-2
size: once
D: -

CDR3: CASSLAGGPFGYGYTF
DNA: TGTGCCAGCAGCTTAGCGGGGGGGCCTTTCGGGTATGGCTACACCTTC
J: TRBJ1-2
V: TRBV7-9
size: few
D: -

CDR3: CASSLTYAGGTDTQYF
DNA: TGTGCCAGCAGCTTAACGTACGCGGGGGGGACAGATACGCAGTATTTT
J: TRBJ2-3
V: TRBV7-3
size: -
D: TRBD2

CDR3: CASRLRWTGVTGELFF
DNA: TGCGCCAGCAGACTTAGATGGACCGGGGTCACCGGGGAGCTGTTTTTT
J: TRBJ2-2
V: TRBV23-1
size: -
D: -

CDR3: CASSRDSSYEQYF
DNA: TGTGCCAGTAGTCGGGACAGCTCCTACGAGCAGTACTTC
J: TRBJ2-7
V: TRBV19
size: -
D: TRBD1

CDR3: CASSYGPQGRLEAFF
DNA: TGTGCCAGCAGTTACGGCCCACAGGGGAGGCTTGAAGCTTTCTTT
J: TRBJ1-1
V: TRBV6-5
size: few
D: TRBD1

CDR3: CATRGTGTVSDTQYF
DNA: TGTGCCACCCGAGGGACAGGGACCGTGTCAGATACGCAGTATTTT
J: TRBJ2-3
V: TRBV19
size: -
D: TRBD1

CDR3: CASSSSGGLYNEQFF
DNA: TGTGCCAGCAGCTCCAGCGGGGGCCTATACAATGAGCAGTTCTTC
J: TRBJ2-1
V: TRBV7-3
size: -
D: TRBD2

CDR3: CASSLRTGLNTEAFF
DNA: TGTGCCAGCAGCCTTAGGACAGGTTTGAACACTGAAGCTTTCTTT
J: TRBJ1-1
V: TRBV3-1/TRBV3-2
size: -
D: TRBD1

CDR3: CASSGRSTEAFF
DNA: TGTGCCAGCTCCGGGAGGAGCACTGAAGCTTTCTTT
J: TRBJ1-1
V: TRBV11-2
size: -
D: -

CDR3: CASPGARGVETQYF
DNA: TGTGCCAGCCCGGGGGCGCGGGGGGTGGAGACCCAGTACTTC
J: TRBJ2-5
V: TRBV3-1/TRBV3-2
size: -
D: TRBD2

CDR3: CASSGGQGRGTEAFF
DNA: TGTGCCAGCTCAGGAGGACAGGGGAGAGGCACTGAAGCTTTCTTT
J: TRBJ1-1
V: TRBV18
size: once
D: TRBD1

CDR3: CASSLASQRGSSPYEQYF
DNA: TGTGCCAGCAGCTTAGCGTCCCAGCGGGGGTCTTCTCCCTACGAGCAGTACTTC
J: TRBJ2-7
V: TRBV7-8
size: -
D: TRBD2

CDR3: CASSLRDSQETQYF
DNA: TGTGCCAGCAGCTTACGGGACAGCCAAGAGACCCAGTACTTC
J: TRBJ2-5
V: TRBV7-9
size: -
D: TRBD1

CDR3: CASSQTGSNTEAFF
DNA: TGTGCCAGCAGCCAGACAGGTAGTAACACTGAAGCTTTCTTT
J: TRBJ1-1
V: TRBV3-1/TRBV3-2
size: -
D: -

CDR3: CASSIDLGAQTYEKLFF
DNA: TGTGCCAGTAGTATAGATCTCGGAGCCCAGACTTATGAAAAACTGTTTTTT
J: TRBJ1-4
V: TRBV19
size: -
D: -

CDR3: CASTPRGHLNTEAFF
DNA: TGTGCCAGCACACCCAGGGGGCATTTGAACACTGAAGCTTTCTTT
J: TRBJ1-1
V: TRBV2
size: -
D: TRBD1

CDR3: CASSDPSGSGGYTF
DNA: TGCGCCAGCAGTGACCCCTCAGGGTCTGGTGGCTACACCTTC
J: TRBJ1-2
V: TRBV10-1
size: few
D: -

CDR3: CASSFGLSSYNEQFF
DNA: TGTGCCAGCAGCTTTGGCCTCAGCTCCTACAATGAGCAGTTCTTC
J: TRBJ2-1
V: TRBV5-5
size: once
D: -

CDR3: CALGRGGNEQFF
DNA: TGTGCCCTAGGGCGGGGAGGGAATGAGCAGTTCTTC
J: TRBJ2-1
V: TRBV7-9
size: few
D: TRBD2

CDR3: CASSESVRAGYTF
DNA: TGCGCCAGCAGTGAGTCCGTCAGGGCGGGCTACACCTTC
J: TRBJ1-2
V: TRBV10-2
size: -
D: -

CDR3: CASSQDVGLATGELFF
DNA: TGCGCCAGCAGCCAAGATGTTGGACTAGCTACCGGGGAGCTGTTTTTT
J: TRBJ2-2
V: TRBV4-1
size: -
D: TRBD2

CDR3: CASSYFSGNYGYTF
DNA: TGTGCCAGCAGTTACTTCTCAGGGAACTATGGCTACACCTTC
J: TRBJ1-2
V: TRBV6-6
size: -
D: -

CDR3: CASSWEQGSYNEQFF
DNA: TGCGCCAGCAGCTGGGAACAGGGCTCCTACAATGAGCAGTTCTTC
J: TRBJ2-1
V: TRBV5-1
size: -
D: -

CDR3: CASSLTGDYGYTF
DNA: TGTGCCAGTAGTTTGACAGGTGACTATGGCTACACCTTC
J: TRBJ1-2
V: TRBV19
size: -
D: -

CDR3: CASSTRTDYGFGYTF
DNA: TGTGCCAGTAGTACCCGGACGGACTATGGTTTTGGCTACACCTTC
J: TRBJ1-2
V: TRBV19
size: -
D: -

CDR3: CASSSQHGVGYTF
DNA: TGTGCCAGCAGCTCTCAGCACGGGGTTGGCTACACCTTC
J: TRBJ1-2
V: TRBV7-3
size: -
D: -

CDR3: CASSRLTGNQETQYF
DNA: TGTGCCAGCAGTCGGCTAACGGGAAACCAAGAGACCCAGTACTTC
J: TRBJ2-5
V: TRBV28
size: -
D: -

CDR3: CSVDRDRGTSYGYTF
DNA: TGCAGCGTTGATCGAGACAGGGGGACTTCCTATGGCTACACCTTC
J: TRBJ1-2
V: TRBV29-1
size: -
D: TRBD1

CDR3: CASSYSSGGPGNIQYF
DNA: TGTGCCAGCAGTTACTCTTCAGGGGGTCCTGGGAACATTCAGTACTTC
J: TRBJ2-4
V: TRBV6-5
size: -
D: TRBD1

CDR3: CASSLAGGDGYTF
DNA: TGTGCCAGCAGTTTAGCGGGGGGGGATGGCTACACCTTC
J: TRBJ1-2
V: TRBV12-3/TRBV12-4
size: -
D: -

CDR3: CASSYGGTGNTIYF
DNA: TGTGCCAGCAGTTACGGGGGGACTGGAAACACCATATATTTT
J: TRBJ1-3
V: TRBV6-5
size: -
D: -

CDR3: CASSSSSQGREGYTF
DNA: TGTGCCAGCAGCTCCTCTTCCCAGGGGAGGGAAGGCTACACCTTC
J: TRBJ1-2
V: TRBV7-8
size: -
D: -

CDR3: CSVARRGLENDEQFF
DNA: TGCAGCGTTGCCCGCAGGGGGCTGGAGAACGATGAGCAGTTCTTC
J: TRBJ2-1
V: TRBV29-1
size: -
D: TRBD1

CDR3: CASSGGTGAQYF
DNA: TGTGCCAGCAGCGGGGGGACCGGCGCGCAGTACTTC
J: TRBJ2-7
V: TRBV5-6
size: -
D: -

CDR3: CASLLRVSAEAFF
DNA: TGTGCCAGCCTCCTTCGGGTGAGCGCTGAAGCTTTCTTT
J: TRBJ1-1
V: TRBV13
size: -
D: -

CDR3: CASSLVGGVNTEAFF
DNA: TGTGCCAGCAGCTTAGTGGGGGGAGTGAACACTGAAGCTTTCTTT
J: TRBJ1-1
V: TRBV11-3
size: once
D: -

CDR3: CATSDSGGFGYTF
DNA: TGTGCCACCAGTGATTCCGGGGGTTTTGGCTACACCTTC
J: TRBJ1-2
V: TRBV24-1
size: once
D: -

CDR3: CASSRGQGENGYGYTF
DNA: TGCGCCAGCAGCCGGGGACAGGGGGAGAACGGCTATGGCTACACCTTC
J: TRBJ1-2
V: TRBV5-1
size: -
D: TRBD1

CDR3: CASSPTAPGANYGYTF
DNA: TGCGCCAGCAGCCCGACCGCCCCGGGGGCTAACTATGGCTACACCTTC
J: TRBJ1-2
V: TRBV5-1
size: -
D: -

CDR3: CASRPPGTGRTEAFF
DNA: TGTGCCAGTAGACCACCCGGGACAGGGAGGACTGAAGCTTTCTTT
J: TRBJ1-1
V: TRBV19
size: -
D: TRBD1

CDR3: CASSLGQGRSYEQYF
DNA: TGCGCCAGCAGCTTGGGACAGGGGCGCTCCTACGAGCAGTACTTC
J: TRBJ2-7
V: TRBV5-1
size: -
D: TRBD1

CDR3: CASSQDREAGQGRNEQFF
DNA: TGTGCCAGCAGCCAAGATCGGGAAGCGGGACAGGGGAGAAATGAGCAGTTCTTC
J: TRBJ2-1
V: TRBV3-1/TRBV3-2
size: -
D: TRBD1

CDR3: CASSQGTGWNGYTF
DNA: TGTGCCAGCAGCCAAGGGACAGGGTGGAATGGCTACACCTTC
J: TRBJ1-2
V: TRBV13
size: -
D: TRBD1

CDR3: CASSTGQGSEQYF
DNA: TGTGCCAGCAGCACCGGACAGGGATCCGAGCAGTACTTC
J: TRBJ2-7
V: TRBV11-2
size: -
D: TRBD1

CDR3: CASSTTGSYEQYF
DNA: TGTGCCAGCAGTACGACAGGGTCCTACGAGCAGTACTTC
J: TRBJ2-7
V: TRBV2
size: -
D: TRBD1